Sequencing of this T cell receptor (beta chain) was carried out in a study of Ad26.COV2.S vaccination and SARS-CoV-2 variants. At the level of the study: Donor had been placed in the Ad26.COV2.S arm of the COV1001 trial. Findings of the study overall: In vaccinated individuals, spike-specific CD8+ and CD4+ T cell responses reportedly displayed substantial breadth. The TCR-based breadth and depth measures might underestimate overall T cell responses. Participants given vaccine showed non-spike TCR breadth similar to that of placebo recipients.

The CDR3 runs 13 residues. Trimming took 3 bases from V and 6 from J, leaving 11 bases between them. The germline gives CDR1 SGHNT, CDR2 YENEEA. Here immunoSEQ multiplex PCR was the method, and the copy in TCRdb shows in-frame clones only, minus some. This sample has around 340,000 clones, with 85% to 90% found just once. As for treatment: over 15 received Ad26.COV2.S at low or high dose, single or two shots; several received placebo; per-sample allocation not given. Sample collection was performed on day 63 after the first vaccine or placebo injection. A word on this clone: Antigen unknown.

The specimen comprised peripheral blood, sampled in a trial of Ad26.COV2.S vaccine versus placebo. The rearrangement links TRBV11-3 to TRBJ1-1, with D uncertain. The sequence was obtained from a person aged 18-65 years who received the Ad26.COV2.S COVID-19 vaccine or a placebo. This CDR3 is CASSFSTGAEAFF. The CDR3 DNA reads TGTGCCAGCAGCTTTAGTACTGGCGCTGAAGCTTTCTTT.